Many counts were recorded for the clone carrying this T cell receptor beta chain. The germline V gene has CDR1 DFQATT and CDR2 SNEGSKA (reference sequence). The CDR3 has 14 amino acids. V was trimmed by 7 bases and J by 9 bases, leaving 23 bases between them. TCRdb redid the calling of the RACE reads with MiXCR, one entry per CDR3 protein. The table has about 68,000 distinct CDR3 sequences, over 9.5% seen once. Documented time point: pre-sensitization, week 0. Treatment reported: therapeutic diphenylcyclopropenone sensitization with weekly scalp DPC. This entry belongs to a study of human T cells and chemical hapten exposure.

The V call is TRBV20-1, the J call TRBJ2-3, with D perhaps given as TRBD1 or TRBD2 (6 bases each). The sequencing used whole blood, collected in connection with sensitization to the hapten diphenylcyclopropenone (DPC). This receptor was identified in a woman aged 45-59 years with alopecia areata. Some clones in this sample may be carry-over from other donors' samples. This CDR3 reads CSVAVRGVVRTQYF. As DNA, the CDR3 is TGCAGTGTAGCCGTGAGGGGGGTGGTAAGGACGCAGTATTTT.